The rows below give T cell receptor beta chains drawn from one sample of a study of CD8 T cells in Susac syndrome. TCRdb re-analysed the immunoSEQ multiplex PCR reads in MiXCR, keeping a single row per CDR3 protein. In the table there are 150,000 to 200,000 distinct CDR3 sequences, around 94% of which are singletons. Sequenced material: CD4+ T cells from PBMCs. These receptors were obtained from a human donor with Susac syndrome. Both conserved end residues are part of each CDR3. D genes are given only for firm matches. Not every row has a clone size; where given, it reads once, few, many or a size class.

V gene,clone size,D gene,J gene,CDR3 protein
TRBV5-1,NA,TRBD1,TRBJ2-5,CASSFWDRGQETQYF
TRBV29-1,once,TRBD2,TRBJ2-1,CSVVSSGGIYNEQFF
TRBV29-1,NA,TRBD2,TRBJ2-1,CSVDWLAGNEQFF
TRBV15,once,NA,TRBJ1-4,CATSRDEGSWEKLFF
TRBV4-1,NA,NA,TRBJ2-3,CASSQVGRGSTDTQYF
TRBV6-5,NA,NA,TRBJ1-1,CASSAGWVETFF
TRBV4-1,once,TRBD2,TRBJ2-7,CASSQTGTSGAYEQYF
TRBV19,NA,NA,TRBJ2-1,CASIGGGVHNEQFF
TRBV20-1,NA,NA,TRBJ2-3,CSARRDSTDTQYF
TRBV29-1,NA,NA,TRBJ1-1,CSVEQGQRNTEAFF
TRBV12-3/TRBV12-4,NA,NA,TRBJ1-2,CASSRGLNYGYTF
TRBV3-1,NA,NA,TRBJ2-5,CASSQGPTGTQETQYF
TRBV20-1,NA,TRBD1,TRBJ2-7,CSARDLPRDRGYEQYF
TRBV5-4,NA,NA,TRBJ2-1,CASSLGQGGEQFF
TRBV4-2,NA,TRBD2,TRBJ2-7,CASSQPLAGTGEQYF
TRBV25-1,NA,NA,TRBJ2-7,CASSEPSHGTKFGYEQYF
TRBV5-8,NA,NA,TRBJ1-5,CASSLDTGFSF
TRBV20-1,NA,TRBD2,TRBJ2-1,CSAPPKRGSHNEQFF
TRBV28,NA,TRBD1,TRBJ2-1,CASSRYRGYEQFF
TRBV2,NA,NA,TRBJ1-4,CASRRSHGEEKLFF
TRBV10-3,NA,TRBD1,TRBJ2-7,CAIGLGQYYLQYF
TRBV12-5,NA,TRBD1,TRBJ1-1,CASGLGGTGGLNTEAFF
TRBV29-1,once,NA,TRBJ2-4,CSVEGTAKNIQYF
TRBV2,NA,NA,TRBJ2-3,CASSDGVWRGLTDTQYF
TRBV2,NA,NA,TRBJ2-5,CASSEALPGTQYF
TRBV9,NA,NA,TRBJ2-3,CASSVEGFLTGTDTQYF
TRBV6-1,NA,NA,TRBJ2-2,CASTTGRSWTGELFF
TRBV7-2,NA,NA,TRBJ1-1,CASSPPRGNTEAFF
TRBV7-9,once,NA,TRBJ2-7,CASSLDHSYEQYF
TRBV3-1,NA,TRBD1,TRBJ1-2,CASSQARRQGNYGYTF
TRBV4-1,once,NA,TRBJ1-5,CASSQSQGEGNQPQHF
TRBV28,NA,TRBD1,TRBJ1-2,CASSFRTGGLGYTF
TRBV7-9,NA,NA,TRBJ1-1,CASSGADNTEAFF
TRBV3-1,NA,TRBD2,TRBJ2-5,CASSLASGRIQETQYF
TRBV2,NA,TRBD2,TRBJ2-3,CASSATSVNTDTQYF
TRBV28,NA,NA,TRBJ2-1,CASSFSGASEQFF
TRBV28,NA,NA,TRBJ1-1,CASSFQGTGYITEAFF
TRBV7-9,NA,NA,TRBJ2-5,CASSSPPLETQYF
TRBV20-1,NA,TRBD2,TRBJ2-4,CSAKGLAGAKNIQYF
TRBV25-1,NA,NA,TRBJ2-7,CASSLVNSEQYF
TRBV28,NA,TRBD2,TRBJ2-1,CASSLSRAWGGNEQFF
TRBV7-2,NA,TRBD1,TRBJ2-7,CASSTTGTGSYEQYF
TRBV6-6,NA,TRBD1,TRBJ2-3,CASGTGASDTQYF
TRBV3-1,NA,TRBD2,TRBJ2-1,CASSQDSTGGGEQFF
TRBV2,few,TRBD2,TRBJ2-1,CASAGGPWNEQFF
TRBV6-5,NA,NA,TRBJ2-1,CASKFESGNEQFF
TRBV15,NA,TRBD2,TRBJ2-1,CATSRYPTSGRPPSSYNEQFF
TRBV4-2,NA,NA,TRBJ1-3,CASSQGIRGSGNTIYF
TRBV4-2,NA,NA,TRBJ1-2,CASSQEGITERGYTF
TRBV28,once,NA,TRBJ2-3,CASRGVGDTQYF
TRBV15,NA,NA,TRBJ1-4,CATSTGSGEKLFF
TRBV20-1,NA,NA,TRBJ2-5,CSAYPGPQETQYF
TRBV12-3/TRBV12-4,NA,NA,TRBJ1-2,CASSLDRVNYGYTF
TRBV29-1,once,NA,TRBJ1-2,CSVDGVLANYGYTF